These 18 T cell receptor beta chains came from one sample sequenced in a study of shared clonotypes between healthy human individuals. Clones were read by immunoSEQ multiplex PCR, and TCRdb kept only the in-frame ones, dropping some. The sample consists of more than 1 million clones, 75% to 80% of them appearing once. Source material: memory CD4+ T cells from PBMCs. Sample subset: CD45RA-negative fraction. The source is a man aged 18-30 years in good health. Some clones in this sample may be carry-over from other donors' samples.

The chain employs TRBV29-1 and TRBJ1-2, with D maybe TRBD1 (5 bases). V was shortened by 4 bases and J by 3 bases, with 6 bases between the two germline ends. Germline V lookup: CDR1 SQVTM, CDR2 ANQGSEA. CDR3 length: 11 amino acids. Here the CDR3 DNA reads TGCAGCGTTGGGGGGGACTATGGCTACACCTTC. Protein product: CSVGGDYGYTF.

The gene calls are TRBV4-1 and TRBJ1-4; TRBD1 is a possible D gene (5 bases). V dropped 6 bases and J dropped 0 bases, with 11 bases sitting between them. CDR1 and CDR2 (germline): MGHRA, YSYEKL. This CDR3 has 15 residues. CDR3 sequence: CASSRGGATNEKLFF. CDR3 nucleotides: TGCGCCAGCAGTCGCGGAGGGGCAACTAATGAAAAACTGTTTTTT.

The chain carries TRBV18 and TRBJ2-5; D is unclear. Trimming took 6 bases from V and 1 from J, leaving 9 bases between them. This CDR3 has 13 amino acids. From germline, CDR1 is KGHSH and CDR2 LQKENI. The CDR3 region is CASSRNFQETQYF. Here the CDR3 DNA reads TGTGCCAGCTCGCGTAATTTCCAAGAGACCCAGTACTTC.

This chain uses TRBV20-1 with TRBJ2-3; D ambiguous. CDR1 is DFQATT and CDR2 is SNEGSKA in the germline V gene (reference sequence). This CDR3 contains 10 residues. The ends were cut back, 3 bases at V and 2 bases at J, with 0 bases in the middle. The CDR3 bases are TGCAGTGCTAGCACAGATACGCAGTATTTT. Protein: CSASTDTQYF.

V is TRBV7-9 and J is TRBJ2-7, with a possible D match to TRBD1 (5 bases). Per the germline V gene, CDR1 is SEHNR and CDR2 is FQNEAQ (reference sequence). CDR3 length equals 14 residues. The ends were cut back, 4 bases at V and 5 bases at J, with 15 bases in the middle. CDR3 in amino acids: CASSWGLSGDEQYF. Written as DNA, the CDR3 is TGTGCCAGCAGCTGGGGCCTATCGGGCGACGAGCAGTACTTC. Drawing the rest from reference TRBV7-9 and TRBJ2-7, the complete variable domain is DTGVSQNPRHKITKRGQNVTFRCDPISEHNRLYWYRQTLGQGPEFLTYFQNEAQLEKSRLLSDRFSAERPKGSFSTLEIQRTEQGDSAMYLCASSWGLSGDEQYFGPGTRLTVT.

The J gene is TRBJ2-1, the V gene TRBV19; 10 positions agree with TRBD2. Germline V gene sequence: CDR1 LNHDA, CDR2 SQIVND (reference sequence). This CDR3 region has 15 residues. V was clipped by 4 bases and J by 7 bases; unmatched bases: 7. The CDR3 DNA reads as TGTGCCAGTAGTAGTTTCACTAGCGGGATAAATGAGCAGTTCTTC. Residues: CASSSFTSGINEQFF.

The chain combines TRBV18 with TRBJ2-7, with 7 bases identical to TRBD2. The junction had 6 bases not matched to a gene; V was cut back by 4 bases and J by 3 bases. Germline loops: CDR1 KGHSH, CDR2 LQKENI. This CDR3 is 14 amino acids long. The CDR3 region is CASSQRGLYYEQYF. The CDR3 DNA sequence: TGTGCCAGCTCACAAAGGGGACTATACTACGAGCAGTACTTC. The full variable domain, with the rest looked up from reference TRBV18 and TRBJ2-7, is NAGVMQNPRHLVRRRGQEARLRCSPMKGHSHVYWYRQLPEEGLKFMVYLQKENIIDESGMPKERFSAEFPKEGPSILRIQQVVRGDSAAYFCASSQRGLYYEQYFGPGTRLTVT.

The rearrangement links TRBV21-1 to TRBJ1-1; TRBD1 was called by the table and not checked on the DNA. TRBV21-1 is assigned pseudogene status. The CDR3 consists of 15 residues. Written as DNA, the CDR3 is TGTGCCAGCAGCAAAGAGCGACAGGGGGGAATCAGAGCTTTCTTT. Residues: CASSKERQGGIRAFF.

This clone was found a few times. The chain joins TRBV6-1 to TRBJ1-3, with D uncertain. From germline, CDR1 is MNHNS and CDR2 SASEGT. CDR3 length: 15 amino acids. The V and J ends lost 7 bases and 3 bases respectively, with 16 bases between them. The CDR3 coding sequence is TGTGCCAGCACCCTCGACCGGGAGCTTGGAAACACCATATATTTT. This codes for CASTLDRELGNTIYF.

The V and J genes are TRBV7-2 and TRBJ2-3; D may be TRBD2 (6 bases). The V gene lost 0 bases and the J gene lost 0 bases, with 10 bases spanning the gap. The V gene's germline CDR1 is SGHTA and CDR2 FQGNSA. The CDR3 totals 16 residues. CDR3 sequence: CASSLAPAGSTDTQYF. The CDR3 DNA follows: TGTGCCAGCAGCTTAGCCCCCGCGGGAAGCACAGATACGCAGTATTTT.

This clone was counted once. The chain couples TRBV28 to TRBJ2-1; no firm D call. The CDR3 loop spans 12 amino acids. Trimming cost V 7 bases and J 8 bases, with 12 bases left between them. In germline, CDR1 is MDHEN, CDR2 SYDVKM. The CDR3 region is CASTKGRDEQFF. CDR3 nucleotides: TGTGCCAGCACCAAGGGTAGGGATGAGCAGTTCTTC.

The chain combines TRBV5-8 with TRBJ1-1; D might be TRBD1 (5 bases). There are 15 residues in the CDR3. Germline V gene data show CDR1 as SGHTS and CDR2 as YDEGEE. V was cut by 6 bases and J by 0 bases, with 15 bases left in between. In DNA, the CDR3 is TGTGCCAGCACCCGCGGGGGGAACGTGAACACTGAAGCTTTCTTT. Translated, it gives CASTRGGNVNTEAFF.

The V and J genes are TRBV5-4 and TRBJ2-1, with 9 bases matching TRBD1. CDR1 SGHNT and CDR2 YYREEE come from the germline V gene (reference sequence). J gave up 2 bases and V 4 bases, and 4 bases lay outside the gene matches. CDR3 size: 15 residues. DNA of the CDR3: TGTGCCAGCAGCGCCGGACAGGGGACCTACAATGAGCAGTTCTTC. Translated: CASSAGQGTYNEQFF.

The chain links TRBV5-5 to TRBJ1-4; the D is unclear. The CDR3 has 14 amino acids. The V end lost 0 bases, the J end lost 8 bases, and 11 bases lay between the germline ends. Germline loops: CDR1 SGHKS, CDR2 YYEKEE (reference sequence). CDR3 bases: TGTGCCAGCAGCTTGGGGACGGCTGGGGAAAAACTGTTTTTT. It codes for CASSLGTAGEKLFF.

The rearrangement joins TRBV6-1 to TRBJ1-3; 9 bases align to TRBD1. CDR3 length: 14 amino acids. V dropped 10 bases and J dropped 4; count of bases not matched to a gene: 8. Germline CDR1 and CDR2: MNHNS and SASEGT. The CDR3 loop reads CAIGQGTIGNTIYF. As DNA, the CDR3 is TGTGCCATCGGACAGGGGACGATCGGAAACACCATATATTTT.

The gene calls are TRBV6-5 and TRBJ2-5; 8 nucleotides align to TRBD1. This CDR3 comprises 14 residues. Losses at the gene ends were 6 bases for V and 5 bases for J; bases not matched to a gene: 8. Germline lookup yields CDR1 MNHEY and CDR2 SVGAGI. Here the CDR3 reads CASSQDRVRETQYF. CDR3 in DNA: TGTGCCAGCAGCCAGGACAGGGTGAGGGAGACCCAGTACTTC.

The genes are TRBV19 and TRBJ2-3; D might be TRBD1 or TRBD2, each matching 6 bases. Trimming removed 3 bases at V and 6 bases at J, with 16 bases between. Germline V lookup: CDR1 LNHDA, CDR2 SQIVND (reference sequence). CDR3 size: 15 residues. The CDR3, as DNA: TGTGCCAGTAGTATTGGAGGGGCTCAGGGGGATACGCAGTATTTT. Its translation is CASSIGGAQGDTQYF. Together with reference TRBV19 and TRBJ2-3, the CDR3 gives the full variable domain: DGGITQSPKYLFRKEGQNVTLSCEQNLNHDAMYWYRQDPGQGLRLIYYSQIVNDFQKGDIAEGYSVSREKKESFPLTVTSAQKNPTAFYLCASSIGGAQGDTQYFGPGTRLTVL.

This chain connects TRBV7-9 to TRBJ2-7, with 16 bases aligning to TRBD2. There are 15 residues in the CDR3. CDR1 SEHNR and CDR2 FQNEAQ come from the germline V gene (reference sequence). V was pared by 5 bases and J by 7 bases, with 5 bases of the junction left unmatched. The CDR3: CASSLGTSGRVEQYF. The CDR3 DNA sequence: TGTGCCAGCAGCCTCGGGACTAGCGGGAGGGTAGAGCAGTACTTC.